This entry lists 27 T cell receptor beta chains sequenced from one sample in a study of cytomegalovirus exposure and HLA in healthy donors. The study ran its PCR with 60 Vbeta and 13 Jbeta primers. Only in-frame clones appear in the TCRdb table, and some are missing; sequencing was by immunoSEQ multiplex PCR. Of 150,000 to 200,000 clones listed, 70% to 80% were seen once; the top ten hold around 1.6%. Specimen: PBMCs. The receptors here all came from a woman between 45 and 60 years old in good health and CMV-seronegative.

This clone came up a few times. The chain combines TRBV5-1 with TRBJ1-4; maybe TRBD1 (5 bases). Per the germline V gene, CDR1 is SGHRS and CDR2 is YFSETQ. The CDR3 extends over 15 amino acids. V was shortened by 4 bases and J by 1 base, with 11 bases between the two germline ends. The CDR3 loop reads CASSPGRGTNEKLFF. The CDR3 DNA follows: TGCGCCAGCAGCCCAGGGAGGGGAACTAATGAAAAACTGTTTTTT.

As regards this clone: Other DNA sequences in this specimen translate into the identical CDR3. The V and J genes are TRBV2 and TRBJ2-2, with D possibly matching TRBD2 (5 bases). Germline loops: CDR1 SNHLY, CDR2 FYNNEI. V dropped 5 bases and J dropped 8 bases, with 24 bases sitting between them. CDR3 length equals 17 residues. CDR3 nucleotides: TGTGCCAGCAGTACTACCGCGCGAGCGGTAGCGACTGGGGAGCTGTTTTTT. Amino acids: CASSTTARAVATGELFF.

The V call is TRBV7-9, the J call TRBJ1-2, with 9 bases matching TRBD1. The CDR3 runs to 16 residues. Germline CDR1 reads SEHNR; CDR2 reads FQNEAQ (reference sequence). With 6 bases clipped from V and 2 bases from J, the junction kept 10 bases outside the gene matches. This chain's CDR3 is CASRRTGDGENYGYTF. CDR3 DNA: TGTGCCAGCAGACGGACAGGGGACGGTGAAAACTATGGCTACACCTTC.

This chain joins TRBV7-3 and TRBJ1-1; perhaps TRBD1 as D (5 bases). The CDR3 runs to 15 residues. CDR1 is SGHTA and CDR2 is FQGTGA in the germline V gene. V was pared by 7 bases and J by 4 bases, with 19 bases between. The CDR3 DNA reads as TGTGCCAGCACCCCCGGGGACTTCGGGAGCACTGAAGCTTTCTTT. Its protein product is CASTPGDFGSTEAFF. Full variable domain (remainder filled in from reference TRBV7-3 and TRBJ1-1): GAGVSQTPSNKVTEKGKYVELRCDPISGHTALYWYRQSLGQGPEFLIYFQGTGAADDSGLPNDRFFAVRPEGSVSTLKIQRTERGDSAVYLCASTPGDFGSTEAFFGQGTRLTVV.

The genes are TRBV2 and TRBJ2-1; D gene uncertain. V was pared by 7 bases and J by 1 base, with 14 bases between. The CDR3 contains 15 residues. In germline, CDR1 is SNHLY, CDR2 FYNNEI. Here the CDR3 DNA reads TGTGCCAGCAAGTCGCAGACTTTTTCCTACAATGAGCAGTTCTTC. Its protein is CASKSQTFSYNEQFF.

V gene TRBV5-1 combines with J gene TRBJ2-3; 12 positions match TRBD2. The V segment lost 4 bases and the J segment 4 bases; nucleotides outside the gene matches: 10. Germline lookup yields CDR1 SGHRS and CDR2 YFSETQ. CDR3 length equals 17 residues. The CDR3 protein is CASSDRLAGEVADTQYF. CDR3 DNA sequence: TGCGCCAGCAGCGATAGACTAGCGGGAGAGGTGGCAGATACGCAGTATTTT.

The chain combines TRBV5-1 with TRBJ2-1, with 11 nucleotides matching TRBD2. CDR3 length equals 15 residues. V lost 1 base, J lost 7 bases, and 4 bases stayed unmatched. Germline CDR1 SGHRS, CDR2 YFSETQ. The chain's CDR3 is CASSLITSGGNEQFF. The CDR3 DNA follows: TGCGCCAGCAGCTTGATAACTAGCGGGGGAAATGAGCAGTTCTTC. Full variable domain (rest looked up from reference TRBV5-1 and TRBJ2-1): KAGVTQTPRYLIKTRGQQVTLSCSPISGHRSVSWYQQTPGQGLQFLFEYFSETQRNKGNFPGRFSGRQFSNSRSEMNVSTLELGDSALYLCASSLITSGGNEQFFGPGTRLTVL.

The CDR3 region is CASSQTVTYEQYF. DNA of the CDR3: TGTGCCAGTAGTCAAACTGTTACCTACGAGCAGTACTTC. The chain employs TRBV19 and TRBJ2-7; no reliable D call. V was trimmed by 5 bases and J by 2 bases, leaving 10 bases between them. The length of the CDR3 is 13 residues. Per germline, CDR1 LNHDA and CDR2 SQIVND (reference sequence). Combining the CDR3 with reference TRBV19 and TRBJ2-7 gives the whole variable domain DGGITQSPKYLFRKEGQNVTLSCEQNLNHDAMYWYRQDPGQGLRLIYYSQIVNDFQKGDIAEGYSVSREKKESFPLTVTSAQKNPTAFYLCASSQTVTYEQYFGPGTRLTVT.

This clone was seen only a few times. The gene calls are TRBV4-3 and TRBJ1-6; D gene uncertain. This CDR3 contains 11 residues. V was shortened by 4 bases and J by 13 bases, with 8 bases between the two germline ends. Germline V gene sequence: CDR1 LGHNA, CDR2 YSLEER. The CDR3 region has the DNA TGCGCCAGCAGCCTGTCGTCCCCCCTCCACTTT. Translating it yields CASSLSSPLHF.

The chain recombines TRBV5-1 with TRBJ2-7; 12 bases agree with TRBD2. This CDR3 has 16 residues. Germline CDR1 SGHRS, CDR2 YFSETQ. V shed 2 bases, J shed 3 bases, and the junction held 6 bases outside the gene matches. CDR3 residues: CASSLRTSGTNYEQYF. The CDR3 DNA reads as TGCGCCAGCAGCTTAAGGACTAGCGGGACCAACTACGAGCAGTACTTC.

In nucleotides, the CDR3 is TGTGCCAGCCCTGCTATGGGGCTAATGGAAGTGAATGGGGAGACCCAGTACTTC. This gives the protein CASPAMGLMEVNGETQYF. The V call is TRBV27, the J call TRBJ2-5; a possible D gene is TRBD1 (5 bases). The CDR3 totals 18 residues. CDR1 MNHEY and CDR2 SMNVEV come from the germline V gene (reference sequence). Trimming stripped 8 bases from V and 5 bases from J, with 30 bases between.

This clone was seen more than once but under ten times. The chain's CDR3 is CASSGHPGDTEAFF. DNA for the CDR3: TGTGCCAGCAGTGGACACCCGGGAGACACTGAAGCTTTCTTT. This chain uses TRBV2 with TRBJ1-1; no clear D gene. V lost 4 bases and J lost 3, with 12 bases in between. The germline V gene has CDR1 SNHLY and CDR2 FYNNEI. This CDR3 has 14 residues.

V gene TRBV6-5 combines with J gene TRBJ2-3, with D possibly TRBD1 on 6 matching bases. The germline V gene has CDR1 MNHEY and CDR2 SVGAGI. V shed 8 bases and J shed 3 bases, with 18 bases lying between them. The CDR3 runs 15 residues. The CDR3 loop reads CASRWGGQKTDTQYF. The CDR3 coding sequence is TGTGCCAGCCGATGGGGCGGACAGAAGACAGATACGCAGTATTTT.

The chain is built from TRBV9 and TRBJ2-7; D possibly corresponds to TRBD2 (5 bases). Between the trimmed V and J ends, which lost 3 bases and 7 bases, there was a span of 20 bases. From germline, CDR1 is SGDLS and CDR2 YYNGEE. This CDR3 is 15 amino acids long. The CDR3 is CASSAHRTGSREQYF. As DNA, the CDR3 is TGTGCCAGCAGCGCCCACCGGACGGGATCACGAGAGCAGTACTTC.

The chain recombines TRBV7-3 with TRBJ1-2; 9 bases are shared with TRBD1. Unmatched junction bases numbered 2, after V lost 3 bases and J lost 6 bases. The CDR3 sequence is 13 residues long. Germline CDR1 reads SGHTA; CDR2 reads FQGTGA. The CDR3 spells CASSLTGGDGYTF. DNA for the CDR3: TGTGCCAGCAGCTTGACAGGGGGGGATGGCTACACCTTC.

With regard to this clone: A read error may account for a junction end that differs from germline. CDR3 loop: CASSVGQGDSKQYF. The CDR3 nucleotides read TGTGCCAGCAGCGTAGGTCAGGGTGATAGTAAGCAATACTTC. The V and J genes are TRBV9 and TRBJ2-7; TRBD1 is a possible D gene (5 bases). The CDR3 sequence is 14 residues long. CDR1 SGDLS and CDR2 YYNGEE come from the germline V gene.

The chain carries TRBV19 and TRBJ1-1; 9 bases fit TRBD1. Germline loops: CDR1 LNHDA, CDR2 SQIVND (reference sequence). Trimming took 6 bases from V and 5 from J; bases not matched to a gene: 4. This CDR3 has 13 amino acids. The CDR3 protein is CASSDRGRTEAFF. CDR3 coding DNA: TGTGCCAGTAGCGACAGGGGGAGGACTGAAGCTTTCTTT.

This clone appeared a single time. The V call is TRBV15, the J call TRBJ1-4; D gene ambiguous. CDR1 and CDR2 from the germline V gene are LNHNV and YYDKDF (reference sequence). The CDR3 is 13 amino acids. Trimming removed 5 bases from V and 1 base from J, with 5 bases in between. The CDR3 region is CATSEGTNEKLFF. The CDR3 bases are TGTGCCACCAGCGAGGGAACTAATGAAAAACTGTTTTTT.

In nucleotides, the CDR3 is TGTGCCAGCAGTTACGAAATACGGGGCACAGATACGCAGTATTTT. It translates to CASSYEIRGTDTQYF. The rearrangement links TRBV6-5 to TRBJ2-3; no firm D call. CDR1 MNHEY and CDR2 SVGAGI come from the germline V gene. The CDR3 consists of 15 residues. V was shortened by 2 bases and J by 1 base, with 10 bases between the two germline ends.

This clone was observed once. CDR3 sequence: CASSHSGGGETQYF. The CDR3, as DNA: TGTGCCAGCAGCCATAGCGGGGGAGGGGAGACCCAGTACTTC. The chain links TRBV7-2 to TRBJ2-5; the match to TRBD2 covers 9 bases. V was clipped by 5 bases and J by 5 bases; unmatched bases: 6. Germline CDR1 is SGHTA and CDR2 is FQGNSA. The CDR3 runs 14 residues.

The V gene is TRBV5-1, the J gene TRBJ2-7; no firm D call. The CDR3 runs 12 residues. V shed 5 bases and J shed 5 bases, with 11 bases lying between them. The germline gives CDR1 SGHRS, CDR2 YFSETQ. CDR3: CASSETLDEQYF. The CDR3 DNA sequence: TGCGCCAGCAGTGAGACTCTAGACGAGCAGTACTTC.

This rearrangement joins TRBV19 to TRBJ1-3; the D is unclear. V was shortened by 3 bases and J by 0 bases, with 6 bases between the two germline ends. This CDR3 has 14 residues. The germline V gene encodes CDR1 LNHDA and CDR2 SQIVND (reference sequence). The CDR3 loop reads CASSMGRSGNTIYF. CDR3 sequence (DNA): TGTGCCAGTAGTATGGGCCGCTCTGGAAACACCATATATTTT.

This clone has a single count. One end of the junction varies from germline; a read error may be responsible. V is TRBV7-2 and J is TRBJ1-2; D might be TRBD1 (5 bases). Per the germline V gene, CDR1 is SGHTA and CDR2 is FQGNSA. This CDR3 comprises 12 residues. DNA of the CDR3: TGTGCCAGCAGCTTAGGAACCCAGGGAGGAGCCTTC. Encoded protein: CASSLGTQGGAF.

V is TRBV6-1 and J is TRBJ2-2; D call uncertain. The CDR3 sequence is 14 residues long. Germline CDR1 and CDR2: MNHNS and SASEGT. V was shortened by 8 bases and J by 4 bases, with 14 bases between the two germline ends. The chain's CDR3 is CASFGERLTGELFF. Written as DNA, the CDR3 is TGTGCCAGCTTTGGAGAGAGGCTCACCGGGGAGCTGTTTTTT.

The chain carries TRBV5-6 and TRBJ2-7, with TRBD1 matching over 11 bases. The germline CDR1 and CDR2 sequences are SGHDT and YYEEEE. This CDR3 is 15 amino acids long. V was clipped by 4 bases and J by 0 bases; unmatched bases: 3. In DNA, the CDR3 is TGTGCCAGCAGCGGCGGGACAGGGGGCTCCTACGAGCAGTACTTC. Protein sequence: CASSGGTGGSYEQYF.

The V call is TRBV6-5, the J call TRBJ2-7; 7 positions match TRBD1. Per germline, CDR1 MNHEY and CDR2 SVGAGI. After removal of 4 bases from V and 6 bases from J, the junction contained 9 bases not matched to a gene. The CDR3 runs 14 residues. The CDR3 nucleotides are TGTGCCAGCAGTTTCCTCAGGACAGGAACCGAGCAGTACTTC. Amino acid sequence: CASSFLRTGTEQYF.

This chain uses TRBV5-1 with TRBJ2-7, with 7 bases aligning to TRBD1. Germline CDR1 reads SGHRS; CDR2 reads YFSETQ. V shed 2 bases and J 6 bases; nucleotides not matched to a gene: 8. The CDR3 spans 14 residues. CDR3 in DNA: TGCGCCAGCAGCTTAGACAGGGTTGGGGGCGAGCAGTACTTC. Amino acid sequence: CASSLDRVGGEQYF. The entire variable domain, with the rest obtained from reference TRBV5-1 and TRBJ2-7, is as follows: KAGVTQTPRYLIKTRGQQVTLSCSPISGHRSVSWYQQTPGQGLQFLFEYFSETQRNKGNFPGRFSGRQFSNSRSEMNVSTLELGDSALYLCASSLDRVGGEQYFGPGTRLTVT.